These 18 T cell receptor beta chains came from one sample sequenced in a study of blood T cell repertoires in COVID-19. The protocol was immunoSEQ multiplex PCR, while the TCRdb copy is restricted to in-frame clones and leaves out a portion. Counted here are fewer than 700,000 clones, roughly 91% occurring once; the ten biggest clones make up 7.8%. The sample taken for sequencing was peripheral blood. All receptors derive from a woman in her forties or fifties with COVID-19, enrolled during active disease.

This chain joins TRBV20-1 and TRBJ2-7; D is unclear. Germline values: CDR1 DFQATT, CDR2 SNEGSKA (reference sequence). V dropped 5 bases and J dropped 3 bases, with 8 bases sitting between them. CDR3 length: 11 residues. The CDR3: CSAPHSYEQYF. DNA of the CDR3: TGCAGTGCTCCACACAGCTACGAGCAGTACTTC.

The chain combines TRBV19 with TRBJ2-1; the D is unclear. CDR1 LNHDA and CDR2 SQIVND come from the germline V gene (reference sequence). This CDR3 region has 15 residues. Trimming shortened V by 3 bases and J by 0 bases, and 9 bases separated the two germline ends. The CDR3 here is CASSMTSSSYNEQFF. The CDR3 coding sequence is TGTGCCAGTAGTATGACCTCTAGCTCCTACAATGAGCAGTTCTTC. Supplemented by reference TRBV19 and TRBJ2-1, the full variable domain reads DGGITQSPKYLFRKEGQNVTLSCEQNLNHDAMYWYRQDPGQGLRLIYYSQIVNDFQKGDIAEGYSVSREKKESFPLTVTSAQKNPTAFYLCASSMTSSSYNEQFFGPGTRLTVL.

This chain connects TRBV5-6 to TRBJ2-7; perhaps TRBD2 as D (5 bases). The ends were cut back, 1 base at V and 6 bases at J, with 14 bases in the middle. This CDR3 is built from 14 residues. Germline V lookup: CDR1 SGHDT, CDR2 YYEEEE. The chain's CDR3 is CASSLRSGRVEQYF. CDR3 bases: TGTGCCAGCAGCTTGCGTTCTGGGCGGGTCGAGCAGTACTTC.

The gene calls are TRBV7-6 and TRBJ2-5; 8 bases map to TRBD2. The CDR3 is 15 amino acids. The J segment lost 4 bases and the V segment lost 1 base, leaving 5 bases of the junction unmatched. Germline V lookup: CDR1 SGHVS, CDR2 FNYEAQ. The CDR3, as DNA: TGTGCCAGCAGCTTAGTGGGACTAGTAGGAGAGACCCAGTACTTC. It yields the protein CASSLVGLVGETQYF. Variable domain in full (rest from reference TRBV7-6 and TRBJ2-5): GAGVSQSPRYKVTKRGQDVALRCDPISGHVSLYWYRQALGQGPEFLTYFNYEAQQDKSGLPNDRFSAERPEGSISTLTIQRTEQRDSAMYRCASSLVGLVGETQYFGPGTRLLVL.

The DNA for the CDR3 is TGTGCCAGCAGTTGGACAGGGTTCAACACTGAAGCTTTCTTT. It specifies CASSWTGFNTEAFF. The rearrangement joins TRBV6-5 to TRBJ1-1, with TRBD1 identical over 8 bases. The CDR3 has 14 amino acids. Germline V gene sequence: CDR1 MNHEY, CDR2 SVGAGI. The V gene end was trimmed by 4 bases and the J gene end by 2 bases; junction bases not matched to a gene: 3.

This chain uses TRBV27 with TRBJ2-7, with TRBD2 matching over 7 bases. The CDR3 sequence is 13 residues long. Germline loops: CDR1 MNHEY, CDR2 SMNVEV (reference sequence). The junction had 6 bases not matched to a gene; V was cut back by 5 bases and J by 5 bases. The CDR3 sequence is CASSAGTINEQYF. Here the CDR3 DNA reads TGTGCCAGCAGTGCCGGGACTATCAACGAGCAGTACTTC.

The chain is built from TRBV19 and TRBJ2-3; 9 nucleotides match TRBD1. With 4 bases clipped from V and 5 bases from J, the junction kept 4 bases outside the gene matches. The CDR3 has 14 residues. CDR1 and CDR2 from the germline V gene are LNHDA and SQIVND (reference sequence). CDR3 bases: TGTGCCAGTAGTAGGGACAGGGAGAGAGATACGCAGTATTTT. This codes for CASSRDRERDTQYF.

The chain recombines TRBV20-1 with TRBJ1-2; possible D gene TRBD1, 5 bases. The CDR3 has 14 residues. V was trimmed by 3 bases and J by 4 bases, leaving 15 bases between them. CDR1 and CDR2 (germline): DFQATT, SNEGSKA (reference sequence). The CDR3 sequence is CSASATGGFYGYTF. The DNA of the CDR3 is TGCAGTGCTAGTGCAACGGGGGGTTTCTATGGCTACACCTTC.

The chain is built from TRBV4-1 and TRBJ1-1; D perhaps matches TRBD1 (5 bases). CDR3 size: 15 residues. Deletions cut 1 base from V and 3 bases from J, with 12 bases between. Per the germline V gene, CDR1 is MGHRA and CDR2 is YSYEKL. CDR3: CASSQGIQGDTEAFF. For the CDR3, the DNA is TGCGCCAGCAGCCAAGGAATTCAGGGTGACACTGAAGCTTTCTTT.

The rearrangement links TRBV6-5 to TRBJ2-2, with 10 bases fitting TRBD1. The CDR3 consists of 15 residues. J gave up 7 bases and V 6 bases, and 8 bases lay outside the gene matches. Germline assignment: CDR1 MNHEY and CDR2 SVGAGI. In DNA form, the CDR3 reads TGTGCCAGCAGCCGACAGGGGGCCCAAGGCGGGGAGCTGTTTTTT. This gives the protein CASSRQGAQGGELFF.

The chain joins TRBV19 to TRBJ2-3; D uncertain. The V and J ends lost 7 bases and 7 bases respectively, with 15 bases between them. The CDR3 runs 13 residues. CDR1 and CDR2 (germline): LNHDA, SQIVND (reference sequence). The CDR3 protein is CASNAAASNTQYF. In DNA, the CDR3 is TGTGCCAGTAACGCCGCTGCGAGTAATACGCAGTATTTT. Filled out from reference TRBV19 and TRBJ2-3, the complete variable domain reads DGGITQSPKYLFRKEGQNVTLSCEQNLNHDAMYWYRQDPGQGLRLIYYSQIVNDFQKGDIAEGYSVSREKKESFPLTVTSAQKNPTAFYLCASNAAASNTQYFGPGTRLTVL.

Comment on this clone: The sample carries other DNA sequences with the same CDR3. The V call is TRBV11-2, the J call TRBJ1-1; the D gene is possibly TRBD1 (5 bases). V lost 5 bases and J lost 4, with 8 bases in between. The CDR3 is 12 residues long. Per the germline V gene, CDR1 is SGHAT and CDR2 is FQNNGV. The CDR3 nucleotides read TGTGCCAGCAGCCTTAGGGGCACTGAAGCTTTCTTT. Translated: CASSLRGTEAFF. The whole variable domain, filled in from reference TRBV11-2 and TRBJ1-1, reads EAGVAQSPRYKIIEKRQSVAFWCNPISGHATLYWYQQILGQGPKLLIQFQNNGVVDDSQLPKDRFSAERLKGVDSTLKIQPAKLEDSAVYLCASSLRGTEAFFGQGTRLTVV.

In its sample, this clone was seen once. The chain recombines TRBV27 with TRBJ2-5; 7 bases map to TRBD2. Germline V lookup: CDR1 MNHEY, CDR2 SMNVEV (reference sequence). This CDR3 is 14 amino acids long. The ends lost 2 bases at V and 5 bases at J; junction bases unmatched: 5. The CDR3 DNA follows: TGTGCCAGCAGTTTAGGGGGGGTAATGGAGACCCAGTACTTC. This codes for CASSLGGVMETQYF.

The gene calls are TRBV6-5 and TRBJ2-1, with a tentative D call TRBD1 (6 bases). The CDR3 runs to 15 residues. CDR1 and CDR2 (germline): MNHEY, SVGAGI. Deletions cut 6 bases from V and 5 bases from J, with 17 bases between. CDR3 sequence (DNA): TGTGCCAGCAGCTTCTACAGGGACGGGGACAATGAGCAGTTCTTC. Translated: CASSFYRDGDNEQFF.

For the CDR3, the DNA is TGTGCCAGCAGTGAAGTTGCTAGCGGGGGACCAGAGACCCAGTACTTC. It codes for CASSEVASGGPETQYF. The chain uses TRBV6-1 and TRBJ2-5, with TRBD2 matching over 10 bases. The J segment lost 4 bases and the V segment lost 1 base, leaving 6 bases of the junction unmatched. From germline, CDR1 is MNHNS and CDR2 SASEGT. The CDR3 spans 16 residues.

This rearrangement joins TRBV18 to TRBJ1-5; TRBD1 might be the D (6 bases). Germline V gene data show CDR1 as KGHSH and CDR2 as LQKENI. The V end lost 6 bases, the J end lost 1 base, and 13 bases lay between the germline ends. CDR3 length equals 15 residues. The CDR3 here is CASSRETGSNQPQHF. The CDR3 DNA follows: TGTGCCAGCTCTCGGGAAACAGGGAGCAATCAGCCCCAGCATTTT.

The chain carries TRBV3-1 (or the pseudogene TRBV3-2) and TRBJ2-7, with 8 bases fitting TRBD1. Trimming took 4 bases from V and 3 from J; bases not matched to a gene: 2. CDR1 is LGHDT and CDR2 is YNNKEL in the germline V gene (reference sequence). This CDR3 contains 13 residues. The CDR3 here is CASSLGQGYEQYF. In nucleotides, the CDR3 is TGTGCCAGCAGCCTCGGACAGGGCTACGAGCAGTACTTC.

The chain combines TRBV5-1 with TRBJ1-4; 8 positions match TRBD1. V was pared by 3 bases and J by 8 bases, with 6 bases of the junction left unmatched. The length of the CDR3 is 14 residues. The V gene's germline CDR1 is SGHRS and CDR2 YFSETQ. The CDR3 DNA is TGCGCCAGCAGCTCGACAGGGGAGCAAGAAAAACTGTTTTTT. This gives the protein CASSSTGEQEKLFF.